This entry is about one T cell receptor beta chain. Its target is not known. Generated by immunoSEQ multiplex PCR, the TCRdb table keeps only in-frame clones and is missing some. In the table there are nearly 70,000 clones, 94% of which are singletons. This sample was included in a study of T cell clonotyping in hematopoietic cell transplantation. The germline V and J ends were trimmed by 2 bases and 1 base, with 5 bases remaining between them. Germline V CDR1 and CDR2: MRHNA, SNTAGT. The CDR3 spans 13 residues. Study results and limitations: Without cell sorting, CD4 versus CD8 contributions remain unresolved. Graft donor and pretransplant recipient Inverse Simpson Index values predicted broader posttransplant TCR diversity. Recipient TCR diversity dropped after transplant; expanded clonotypes rose from day 30 to 180. Few recipient clonotypes overlapped donors; over 97% were de novo at given depth.

Sequencing used peripheral blood mononuclear cells. This TCR was sampled from a middle-aged man in good health. Some clones in this sample may be carry-over from other donors' samples. The chain links TRBV6-4 to TRBJ1-1; D is undetermined. CDR3 nucleotides: TGTGCCAGCAGTGACCGGGAGAACACTGAAGCTTTCTTT. Protein sequence: CASSDRENTEAFF.